This T cell receptor (beta chain) stems from a study of blood T cell repertoires in COVID-19. The CDR3 has 18 residues. The germline CDR1 and CDR2 sequences are LGHDT and YNNKEL (reference sequence). J gave up 3 bases and V 8 bases, and 17 bases lay outside the gene matches. Sequenced by immunoSEQ multiplex PCR; TCRdb stores in-frame clones only, minus some. The repertoire holds a few hundred thousand clones, approximately 91% seen once, with roughly 0.8% in the top ten. The chain couples TRBV3-1 (or the pseudogene TRBV3-2) to TRBJ2-2, with 8 nucleotides matching TRBD2. This TCR derives from a woman aged 25 to 45 with acute or convalescent COVID-19. The sample comprised peripheral blood. CDR3 coding DNA: TGTGCCAGCCAGGCAACCGGGCGGACTAGCTGGGACACCGGGGAGCTGTTTTTT. Translating gives CASQATGRTSWDTGELFF.